This T cell receptor (beta chain) was found in a study of T cells after yellow fever vaccination. This clonotype appeared a few times. The 5'RACE template-switching step produced TCR cDNA and added a universal primer site and UMIs. A single record per CDR3 protein comes from TCRdb applying MiXCR to the 5' RACE reads. The data show 300,000 to 400,000 distinct CDR3 sequences, with about 6% seen just once and 15% held by the top ten. CDR3 size: 15 residues. Germline CDR1 MNHNS, CDR2 SASEGT. The V and J ends lost 6 bases and 0 bases respectively, with 12 bases between them. This sequence joins TRBV6-1 and TRBJ1-5; weak D call: TRBD1 (5 bases). The origin of this receptor is a man aged 25-45 years who received the YFV17D yellow fever vaccine. Sequencing used PBMCs, obtained 5 days after the yellow fever booster vaccination. CDR3 in DNA: TGTGCCAGCAGCGCAGGGCTATATAGCAATCAGCCCCAGCATTTT. This codes for CASSAGLYSNQPQHF.